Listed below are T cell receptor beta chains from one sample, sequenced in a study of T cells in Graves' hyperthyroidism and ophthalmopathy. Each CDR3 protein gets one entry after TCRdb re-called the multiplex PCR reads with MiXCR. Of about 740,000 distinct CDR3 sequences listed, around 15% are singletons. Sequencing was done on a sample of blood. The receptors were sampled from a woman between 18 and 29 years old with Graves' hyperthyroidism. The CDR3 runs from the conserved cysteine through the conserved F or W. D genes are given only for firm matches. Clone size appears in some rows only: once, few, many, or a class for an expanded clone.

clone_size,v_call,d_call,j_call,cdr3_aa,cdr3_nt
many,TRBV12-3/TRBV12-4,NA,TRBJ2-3,CASSPPPGSTSTDTQYF,TGTGCCAGCAGTCCCCCACCGGGGTCCACTAGCACAGATACGCAGTATTTT
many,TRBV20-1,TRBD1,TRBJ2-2,CSARRDRGTGELFF,TGCAGTGCTAGGAGGGACAGGGGGACCGGGGAGCTGTTTTTT
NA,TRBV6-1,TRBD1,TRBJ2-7,CASSEGPDREVYEQYF,TGTGCCAGCAGTGAAGGCCCGGACAGGGAAGTCTACGAGCAGTACTTC
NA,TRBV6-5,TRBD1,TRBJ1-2,CASSYLGTGGNYGYTF,TGTGCCAGCAGTTACCTAGGGACAGGGGGCAACTATGGCTACACCTTC
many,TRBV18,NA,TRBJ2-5,CASSPGETQCF,TGTGCCAGCTCACCGGGGGAGACCCAGTGCTTC
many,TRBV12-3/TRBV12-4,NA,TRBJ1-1,CASSLSSQGFSEAFF,TGTGCCAGCAGTTTATCCAGCCAGGGTTTCTCTGAAGCTTTCTTT
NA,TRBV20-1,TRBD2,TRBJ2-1,CSAPGLGLYEQFF,TGCAGTGCGCCGGGACTAGGGCTCTATGAGCAGTTCTTC
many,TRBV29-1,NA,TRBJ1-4,CSARDGEKLFF,TGCAGCGCGAGGGACGGCGAAAAACTGTTTTTT
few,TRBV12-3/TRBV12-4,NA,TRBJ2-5,CASSPPWEAETQYF,TGTGCCAGCAGCCCCCCCTGGGAAGCCGAGACCCAGTACTTC
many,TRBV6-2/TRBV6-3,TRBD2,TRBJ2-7,CASSTLSGGRLAYEQYF,TGTGCCAGCAGTACCCTTAGCGGCGGGAGACTGGCTTACGAGCAGTACTTC